This TCR beta chain appears in the sequencing data of a study of CD4 T cells in relation to SARS-CoV-2 and coronaviruses. In the study overall: Shared crossreactive spike epitopes were mapped to their HLA restriction.

Uncultured naive and memory CD4+ T cells supplied DNA for deep TCR-beta sequencing. Clones were read by immunoSEQ multiplex PCR, and TCRdb kept only the in-frame ones, dropping some. The profile shows tens of thousands of clones, 94% of them singletons. Study-level points and caveats: This crossreactivity analysis covered spike protein alone, no other viral proteins.

The unexposed donors gave CD4+ T cells in 2011-2018, prior to COVID-19. With regard to this clone: Its antigen is as yet unknown.

The receptor's source is a human donor in good health. Input material: naive CD4+ T cells from PBMCs. Subset meaning: naive CD4+ T cells isolated by negative enrichment.

The CDR3 loop reads CSVASGRSRSYNEQFF. The CDR3 region has the DNA TGCAGCGTTGCTAGCGGGAGGTCACGATCGTACAATGAGCAGTTCTTC. This chain connects TRBV29-1 to TRBJ2-1; TRBD2 matches at 11 bases. The CDR3 has 16 residues. Germline V gene sequence: CDR1 SQVTM, CDR2 ANQGSEA. Trimming removed 4 bases from V and 4 bases from J; junction bases left unmatched: 9.